This entry is about one T cell receptor (beta chain). Antigen specificity is unknown. This record comes from a study of T cell responses to AZD1222 COVID-19 vaccine. Whole-study findings and limits: Reports say nearly half of spike-specific TCRs go after unmutated variant regions. Donors were largely white British and mainly female; clonal diversity was possibly underestimated.

The data were produced by immunoSEQ multiplex PCR, yet TCRdb's version contains in-frame clones alone and is incomplete. The sample carries 140,000 to 150,000 clones, about 92% recorded once. The sequencing used peripheral blood, collected on day 0 of AZD1222 vaccination. The clonotype comes from an adult in good health.

The chain's CDR3 is CASSSAGTGSYNEQFF. In DNA form, the CDR3 reads TGTGCCAGCAGCTCCGCCGGGACAGGCTCCTACAATGAGCAGTTCTTC. J is TRBJ2-1 and V is TRBV7-3; TRBD1 aligns across 8 bases. After removal of 4 bases from V and 0 bases from J, the junction contained 5 bases not matched to a gene. CDR1 is SGHTA, CDR2 FQGTGA, per germline. CDR3 size: 16 residues.